This TCR beta chain was observed in a study of shared clonotypes between healthy human individuals. This clone was counted only a few times. Germline assignment: CDR1 SGHRS and CDR2 YFSETQ. The V end lost 4 bases, the J end lost 4 bases, and 11 bases lay between the germline ends. The CDR3 contains 13 residues. Libraries were prepared by immunoSEQ multiplex PCR; TCRdb keeps only in-frame clonotypes and omits some of them. In the table there are about 870,000 clones, about 92% of which are singletons. CD45RO-negative CD8 cells positively selected for CCR7 made up the naive population, which excluded terminally differentiated effector memory CD45RA+ cells.

The source is a man aged 30 to 45 in good health. The J gene is TRBJ1-2, the V gene TRBV5-1, with unresolved D. Sequences were obtained from naive CD8+ T cells sorted from blood. Here the CDR3 DNA reads TGCGCCAGCAGCGGGCCGAACGCCTATGGCTACACCTTC. Its protein is CASSGPNAYGYTF.